A selection of T cell receptor beta chains follows, all from one sample in a study of human T cells and chemical hapten exposure. Using its own MiXCR run on the RACE reads, TCRdb lists one record per CDR3 protein. The sample records tens of thousands of distinct CDR3 sequences, 9.5% to 12% being singletons. The sequences come from whole blood, collected in connection with sensitization to the hapten diphenylcyclopropenone (DPC). The receptors shown here come from a woman between 50 and 59 years old with alopecia areata. Some clones in this sample may be carry-over from other donors' samples. Each CDR3 is given with its conserved first and last residue. The D gene is left open where the match is weak. Size is omitted from some rows. Given values are once, few, many or a class for expanded clones.

cdr3_length	clone_size	v_call	j_call	d_call	cdr3_aa	cdr3_nt
14	many	TRBV5-4	TRBJ1-1	NA	CASSWAGTRIRAFF	TGTGCCAGCAGCTGGGCCGGGACACGGATAAGAGCTTTCTTT
12	few	TRBV6-1	TRBJ2-1	NA	CASSVGPGEQFF	TGTGCCAGCAGTGTGGGACCCGGTGAGCAGTTCTTC
13	NA	TRBV20-1	TRBJ1-4	NA	CSARGFSNEKLFF	TGCAGTGCTAGGGGGTTTTCTAATGAAAAACTGTTTTTT
13	NA	TRBV18	TRBJ2-3	NA	CASSTPSTDTQYF	TGTGCCAGCTCGACCCCGAGCACAGATACGCAGTATTTT
12	many	TRBV5-1	TRBJ2-2	NA	CASSYNTGELFF	TGCGCCAGCAGCTACAACACCGGGGAGCTGTTTTTT
17	NA	TRBV7-2	TRBJ1-3	NA	CASSFPTRGSSGNTIYF	TGTGCCAGCAGCTTCCCTACACGGGGGAGCTCTGGAAACACCATATATTTT
17	few	TRBV3-1	TRBJ2-7	NA	CASSQTLGRTSSYEQYF	TGTGCCAGCAGCCAAACCCTCGGGCGGACCAGCTCCTACGAGCAGTACTTC
14	NA	TRBV5-1	TRBJ2-1	TRBD1	CASSLADRYNEQFF	TGCGCCAGCAGCTTGGCGGACAGGTACAATGAGCAGTTCTTC
14	few	TRBV3-1	TRBJ1-1	NA	CASSQDLVLGLAFF	TGTGCCAGCAGCCAAGATCTTGTTTTAGGGTTGGCTTTCTTT
12	NA	TRBV29-1	TRBJ2-5	TRBD1	CSVTGNQETQYF	TGCAGCGTGACAGGGAACCAAGAGACCCAGTACTTC
15	many	TRBV12-3/TRBV12-4	TRBJ2-1	NA	CASSLSGSSYNEQFF	TGTGCCAGCAGTTTATCCGGGAGCTCCTACAATGAGCAGTTCTTC
16	NA	TRBV3-1	TRBJ1-5	TRBD1	CASSQDYGQGSQPQHF	TGTGCCAGCAGCCAAGATTATGGACAGGGGTCTCAGCCCCAGCATTTT
16	NA	TRBV6-2/TRBV6-3	TRBJ2-2	NA	CASRDPGHGNTGELFF	TGTGCCAGCAGGGATCCGGGACATGGGAACACCGGGGAGCTGTTTTTT
13	NA	TRBV5-5	TRBJ1-5	NA	CASSLEDFGPQHF	TGTGCCAGCAGCTTGGAGGACTTTGGGCCCCAGCATTTT
16	NA	TRBV28	TRBJ2-2	NA	CASSPPSWAFTGELFF	TGTGCCAGCAGTCCTCCGTCGTGGGCCTTCACCGGGGAGCTGTTTTTT
14	NA	TRBV7-2	TRBJ2-5	NA	CASSLSAGPETQYF	TGTGCCAGCAGCTTATCCGCAGGGCCCGAGACCCAGTACTTC
15	many	TRBV7-3	TRBJ2-1	TRBD2	CASSRTSGTLNEQFF	TGTGCCAGCAGCAGGACTAGCGGGACCCTCAATGAGCAGTTCTTC
16	many	TRBV7-6	TRBJ2-7	TRBD2	CASSPAAEGGGHEQYF	TGTGCCAGCAGCCCCGCTGCAGAAGGCGGGGGGCACGAGCAGTACTTC
12	many	TRBV7-2	TRBJ2-1	NA	CASSLADNEQFF	TGTGCCAGCAGCTTAGCGGACAATGAGCAGTTCTTC
15	few	TRBV6-5	TRBJ2-1	TRBD1	CASSPDRGSYNEQFF	TGTGCCAGCAGTCCCGACAGGGGCTCCTACAATGAGCAGTTCTTC
15	many	TRBV4-2	TRBJ1-2	NA	CASSRQGTTNYGYTF	TGTGCCAGCAGCCGCCAGGGAACCACTAACTATGGCTACACCTTC
13	many	TRBV9	TRBJ2-3	NA	CASSPGWVDTQYF	TGTGCCAGCAGCCCAGGCTGGGTTGATACGCAGTATTTT
14	many	TRBV12-3/TRBV12-4	TRBJ2-3	TRBD1	CASSSTGATDTQYF	TGTGCCAGCAGTTCGACAGGGGCCACAGATACGCAGTATTTT
15	many	TRBV15	TRBJ1-1	NA	CATSKPGQRNTEAFF	TGTGCCACCAGCAAGCCGGGACAACGGAACACTGAAGCTTTCTTT
13	many	TRBV6-6	TRBJ1-4	NA	CASQDATNEKLFF	TGTGCCAGCCAGGACGCAACTAATGAAAAACTGTTTTTT
13	many	TRBV20-1	TRBJ2-7	TRBD1	CSAPGQGPYEQYF	TGCAGTGCTCCGGGACAGGGACCCTACGAGCAGTACTTC
16	few	TRBV20-1	TRBJ2-5	TRBD2	CSASLLAGGPQETQYF	TGCAGTGCTAGTTTGCTAGCGGGAGGGCCTCAAGAGACCCAGTACTTC
18	many	TRBV4-1	TRBJ2-4	TRBD2	CASSKEGTSGPSKNIQYF	TGCGCCAGCAGCAAAGAGGGGACTAGCGGTCCTTCCAAAAACATTCAGTACTTC
11	many	TRBV12-3/TRBV12-4	TRBJ1-1	NA	CASSSRQMAFF	TGTGCCAGCAGTTCCCGACAAATGGCTTTCTTT
18	few	TRBV5-1	TRBJ2-3	TRBD1	CASSFRTGGGSGTDTQYF	TGCGCCAGCAGCTTTCGGACAGGGGGCGGCTCGGGCACAGATACGCAGTATTTT
14	NA	TRBV12-3/TRBV12-4	TRBJ2-3	NA	CASSPAGVIDTQYF	TGTGCCAGCAGCCCCGCAGGGGTGATAGATACGCAGTATTTT
14	NA	TRBV7-2	TRBJ2-1	NA	CASSFGAPAGEQFF	TGTGCCAGCAGCTTCGGGGCCCCAGCCGGTGAGCAGTTCTTC
16	many	TRBV7-8	TRBJ2-3	NA	CASSPSRGTSTDTQYF	TGTGCCAGCAGCCCTAGCCGCGGAACGAGCACAGATACGCAGTATTTT
12	NA	TRBV29-1	TRBJ1-1	NA	CSVTTRYTEAFF	TGCAGCGTCACTACCAGGTACACTGAAGCTTTCTTT
15	few	TRBV20-1	TRBJ1-5	NA	CSARGFGVGNQPQHF	TGCAGTGCTAGAGGGTTCGGGGTGGGCAATCAGCCCCAGCATTTT
15	NA	TRBV5-1	TRBJ2-2	NA	CASSSLATNTGELFF	TGCGCCAGCAGCTCTCTAGCGACCAACACCGGGGAGCTGTTTTTT
14	NA	TRBV12-3/TRBV12-4	TRBJ1-6	TRBD1	CANSLQGNNSPLHF	TGTGCCAACAGTTTACAGGGGAATAATTCACCCCTCCACTTT
17	many	TRBV4-3	TRBJ2-5	TRBD2	CASSPGLSGGTRETQYF	TGCGCCAGCAGCCCCGGACTCTCCGGGGGGACGAGAGAGACCCAGTACTTC
16	many	TRBV7-2	TRBJ2-3	TRBD2	CASRKQAGSSTDTQYF	TGTGCCAGCAGAAAACAAGCGGGGAGCTCCACAGATACGCAGTATTTT
15	many	TRBV7-3	TRBJ2-1	TRBD2	CASSLGLAGENEQFF	TGTGCCAGCAGCTTAGGGCTAGCGGGAGAAAATGAGCAGTTCTTC
15	many	TRBV7-2	TRBJ2-2	NA	CASSSLGQSGGELFF	TGTGCCAGCAGCTCCCTAGGACAGTCGGGCGGGGAGCTGTTTTTT
14	few	TRBV20-1	TRBJ1-5	NA	CSALLPILGQPQHF	TGCAGTGCTTTACTCCCCATCTTAGGTCAGCCCCAGCATTTT
14	NA	TRBV6-5	TRBJ2-5	TRBD2	CASSSRGYQETQYF	TGTGCCAGCAGCTCGCGGGGGTACCAAGAGACCCAGTACTTC
14	many	TRBV29-1	TRBJ2-7	TRBD1	CSAARTGVSHEQYF	TGCAGCGCTGCCCGGACAGGGGTTTCCCACGAGCAGTACTTC
15	many	TRBV6-2/TRBV6-3	TRBJ2-1	TRBD2	CASRPLAGEYNEQFF	TGTGCCAGCAGGCCGCTAGCGGGAGAGTACAATGAGCAGTTCTTC
11	NA	TRBV29-1	TRBJ1-1	NA	CSVEKITEAFF	TGCAGCGTTGAGAAAATCACTGAAGCTTTCTTT
15	many	TRBV9	TRBJ2-1	TRBD2	CASTQQGLAGEEQFF	TGTGCCAGCACTCAACAGGGACTAGCGGGAGAGGAGCAGTTCTTC
14	few	TRBV7-9	TRBJ2-1	NA	CASSLAPPGGEQFF	TGTGCCAGCAGCTTAGCCCCGCCCGGCGGTGAGCAGTTCTTC
14	NA	TRBV20-1	TRBJ2-7	NA	CSASKGTPTYEQYF	TGCAGTGCTAGTAAGGGGACGCCCACCTACGAGCAGTACTTC
13	many	TRBV7-2	TRBJ1-1	NA	CASRERVSAEAFF	TGTGCCAGCCGTGAGAGGGTCAGCGCTGAAGCTTTCTTT
15	few	TRBV12-3/TRBV12-4	TRBJ2-7	NA	CASSSALRDLYEQYF	TGTGCCAGCAGTTCCGCCCTCCGAGACTTGTACGAGCAGTACTTC
11	NA	TRBV20-1	TRBJ2-3	TRBD2	CSEGRGDTQYF	TGCAGTGAAGGGAGGGGAGATACGCAGTATTTT
15	NA	TRBV9	TRBJ2-1	NA	CASSERGTPAPEQFF	TGTGCCAGCAGCGAGAGGGGCACTCCAGCTCCTGAGCAGTTCTTC
13	medium-sized	TRBV7-9	TRBJ2-3	NA	CASSPVGGDTQYF	TGTGCCAGCAGTCCAGTTGGGGGAGATACGCAGTATTTT
14	NA	TRBV27	TRBJ2-7	NA	CASSSAGISYEQYF	TGTGCCAGCAGTTCTGCGGGGATCTCCTACGAGCAGTACTTC
14	many	TRBV18	TRBJ1-4	TRBD1	CASSPRGLNEKLFF	TGTGCCAGCTCCCCAAGGGGGCTGAATGAAAAACTGTTTTTT
19	few	TRBV28	TRBJ2-3	NA	CASSLPSLGGYPSTDTQYF	TGTGCCAGCAGTTTACCCTCTCTGGGCGGGTACCCTAGCACAGATACGCAGTATTTT
10	many	TRBV29-1	TRBJ1-1	NA	CSAGGTEAFF	TGCAGCGCAGGTGGCACTGAAGCTTTCTTT
15	NA	TRBV5-5	TRBJ2-7	TRBD2	CASSLASGSSYEQYF	TGTGCCAGCAGCTTGGCTAGCGGGAGCTCCTACGAGCAGTACTTC